Sequencing of this T cell receptor beta chain was carried out in a study of blood T cell repertoires in COVID-19 (dated by TCRdb to 2019 to 2021). General notes on the study: Collaborator samples came from the United States, Italy and Spain and covered acute and convalescent phases of COVID-19. The prospective study material was composed of cDNA or gDNA derived from T cells, B-cell-depleted T cells, or PBMCs. The dataset comprised deeply sampled blood TCRbeta repertoires from subjects exposed to, actively infected with, or recovered from COVID-19. A freely available public database, intended as a resource for researchers studying the immune response to SARS-CoV-2, is where the repertoires were released. The samples were drawn from the first 160 participants of the ongoing ImmuneRACE study and from 950 to 1,500 subjects provided by 6 global collaborators. Sample metadata almost always included a de-identified subject ID, COVID-19 status, age in years and sex. Where available, HLA class I and class II types were taken from metadata supplied by the sample provider and were not determined by assay-based typing.

Study-wide conclusions, independent of this receptor: Clinical and demographic metadata were provided uncurated, with the amount varying by source and participant.

TCRbeta CDR3 regions were amplified from genomic DNA by means of the immunoSEQ Assay, a bias-controlled multiplex PCR. As for the authors' bioinformatics: The number of nucleated cells in each sample was estimated by amplification of reference gene primers within the assay. To quantify the absolute abundance of each unique TCRbeta CDR3 rearrangement, sequence reads were collapsed and filtered. Productive Simpson clonality was computed per sample as the square root of Simpson's diversity index over productive rearrangements. TCRdb provides this immuneACCESS table in a form limited to in-frame rearrangements. Some clones are lacking; in checked studies, under half of them reflect an unresolved V gene, and why the rest are absent is not known. V and J calls and clone size come straight from that table; D and trimming were deduced from the DNA. The sample table holds approximately 380,000 clones, of which approximately 81% were seen once. The ten largest clones take up roughly 3.7% of the sample.

Whole blood was collected in K2EDTA tubes by collaborating institutions according to the institutions' own protocols. For TCRbeta analysis, collaborator samples were shipped as frozen whole blood, as isolated PBMCs, or as DNA extracted from either sample type. On this clone: No antigen is known for it. Base qualities are not provided; no much larger clone lies one nucleotide away.

Deletion took 3 bases off V and 3 bases off J, with a span of 8 bases between the germline ends. The CDR3 sequence holds 13 residues, the cysteine and phenylalanine included. Only CDR3 DNA is held: 39 bases, read in frame from base 1. The germline V gene (reference sequence) gives CDR1 as LNHDA and CDR2 as SQIVND. The V and J segments used are TRBV19 and TRBJ2-5; TRBD2 might be the D gene, on 6 matching bases. The source is a woman aged 18-29 years with acute or convalescent COVID-19. Source material: peripheral blood. The CDR3 reads CASSIGEEETQYF. The bases read TGTGCCAGTAGTATCGGGGAGGAAGAGACCCAGTACTTC.